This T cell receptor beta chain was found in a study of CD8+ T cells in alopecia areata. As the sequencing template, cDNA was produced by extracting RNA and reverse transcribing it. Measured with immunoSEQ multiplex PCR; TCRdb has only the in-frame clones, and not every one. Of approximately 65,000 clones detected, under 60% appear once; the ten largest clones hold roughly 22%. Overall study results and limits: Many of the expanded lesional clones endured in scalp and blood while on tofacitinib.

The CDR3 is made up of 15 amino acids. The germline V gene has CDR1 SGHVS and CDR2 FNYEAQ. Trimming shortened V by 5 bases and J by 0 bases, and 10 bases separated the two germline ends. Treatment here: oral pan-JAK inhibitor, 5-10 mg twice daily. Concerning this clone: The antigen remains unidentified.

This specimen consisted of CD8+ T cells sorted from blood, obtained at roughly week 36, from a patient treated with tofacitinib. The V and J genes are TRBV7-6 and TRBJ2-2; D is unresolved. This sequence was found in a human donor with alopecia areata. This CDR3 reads CASSQDISNTGELFF. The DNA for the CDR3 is TGTGCCAGCAGCCAAGACATCTCGAACACCGGGGAGCTGTTTTTT.